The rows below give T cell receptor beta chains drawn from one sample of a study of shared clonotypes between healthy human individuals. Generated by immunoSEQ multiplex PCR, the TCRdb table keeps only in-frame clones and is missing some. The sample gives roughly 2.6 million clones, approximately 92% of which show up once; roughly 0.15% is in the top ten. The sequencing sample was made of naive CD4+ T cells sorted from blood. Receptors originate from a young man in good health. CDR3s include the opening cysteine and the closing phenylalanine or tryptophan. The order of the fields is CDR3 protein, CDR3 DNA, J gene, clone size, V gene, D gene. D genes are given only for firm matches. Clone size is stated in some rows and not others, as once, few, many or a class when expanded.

CDR3: CASGGGDNSPLHF
DNA: TGCGCCAGTGGGGGAGGGGATAATTCACCCCTCCACTTT
J: TRBJ1-6
size: -
V: TRBV5-1
D: -

CDR3: CASSQGTSGYNEQFF
DNA: TGTGCCAGCTCACAAGGGACTAGCGGGTACAATGAGCAGTTCTTC
J: TRBJ2-1
size: -
V: TRBV18
D: TRBD2

CDR3: CASSPGRDQETQYF
DNA: TGTGCCAGCTCACCAGGCCGGGATCAAGAGACCCAGTACTTC
J: TRBJ2-5
size: once
V: TRBV18
D: -

CDR3: CASSLAGRGEFDSPLHF
DNA: TGTGCCAGCAGCTTAGCGGGCAGGGGGGAGTTTGATTCACCCCTCCACTTT
J: TRBJ1-6
size: -
V: TRBV7-6
D: TRBD1

CDR3: CASSLLGPNTEAFF
DNA: TGTGCCAGCAGCTTACTGGGGCCGAACACTGAAGCTTTCTTT
J: TRBJ1-1
size: -
V: TRBV7-3
D: -

CDR3: CASSERQGGFSGNTIYF
DNA: TGTGCCAGCAGCGAGAGACAGGGCGGTTTCTCTGGAAACACCATATATTTT
J: TRBJ1-3
size: -
V: TRBV13
D: TRBD1

CDR3: CASSLEGTGELFF
DNA: TGTGCCAGTAGTCTGGAGGGGACCGGGGAGCTGTTTTTT
J: TRBJ2-2
size: -
V: TRBV19
D: -

CDR3: CASSQQGTYSNQPQHF
DNA: TGTGCCAGCAGTCAACAGGGGACGTATAGCAATCAGCCCCAGCATTTT
J: TRBJ1-5
size: -
V: TRBV2
D: TRBD1

CDR3: CASSLEPYQETQYF
DNA: TGTGCCAGCAGCTTAGAGCCCTACCAAGAGACCCAGTACTTC
J: TRBJ2-5
size: -
V: TRBV7-9
D: -

CDR3: CASVRGGSYNSPLHF
DNA: TGTGCCAGCGTCCGGGGGGGGTCCTATAATTCACCCCTCCACTTT
J: TRBJ1-6
size: -
V: TRBV28
D: -

CDR3: CASSPATAREKLFF
DNA: TGTGCCAGCTCACCGGCTACAGCAAGGGAAAAACTGTTTTTT
J: TRBJ1-4
size: -
V: TRBV18
D: -